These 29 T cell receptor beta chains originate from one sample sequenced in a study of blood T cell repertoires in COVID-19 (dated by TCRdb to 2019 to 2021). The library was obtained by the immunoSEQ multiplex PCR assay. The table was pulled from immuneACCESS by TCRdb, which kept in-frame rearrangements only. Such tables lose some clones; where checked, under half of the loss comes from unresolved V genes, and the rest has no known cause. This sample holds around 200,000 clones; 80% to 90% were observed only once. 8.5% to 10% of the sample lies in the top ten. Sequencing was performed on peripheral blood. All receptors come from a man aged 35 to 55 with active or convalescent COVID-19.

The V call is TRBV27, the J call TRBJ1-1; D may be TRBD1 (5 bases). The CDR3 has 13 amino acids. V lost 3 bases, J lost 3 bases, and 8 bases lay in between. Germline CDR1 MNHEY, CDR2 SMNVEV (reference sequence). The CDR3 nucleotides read TGTGCCAGCAGTTTCATGACAGACACTGAAGCTTTCTTT. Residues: CASSFMTDTEAFF.

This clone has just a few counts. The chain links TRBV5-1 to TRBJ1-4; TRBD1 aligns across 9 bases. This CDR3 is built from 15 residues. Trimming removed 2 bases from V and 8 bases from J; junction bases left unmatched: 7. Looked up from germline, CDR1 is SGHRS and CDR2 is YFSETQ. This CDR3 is CASSLQGASEEKLFF. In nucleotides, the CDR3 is TGCGCCAGCAGCTTACAGGGGGCATCGGAAGAAAAACTGTTTTTT.

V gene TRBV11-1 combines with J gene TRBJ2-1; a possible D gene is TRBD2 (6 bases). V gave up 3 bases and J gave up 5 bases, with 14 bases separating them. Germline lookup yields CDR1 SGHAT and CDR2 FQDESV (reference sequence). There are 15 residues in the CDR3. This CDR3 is CASSFRGGSNNEQFF. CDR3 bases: TGTGCCAGCAGCTTTAGGGGAGGATCCAACAATGAGCAGTTCTTC.

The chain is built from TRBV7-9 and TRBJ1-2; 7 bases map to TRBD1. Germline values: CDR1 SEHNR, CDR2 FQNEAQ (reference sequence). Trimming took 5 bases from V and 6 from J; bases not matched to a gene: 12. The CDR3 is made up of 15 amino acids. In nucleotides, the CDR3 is TGTGCCAGCAGCCGGTCGGGGACAGAGGTCCATGGCTACACCTTC. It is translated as CASSRSGTEVHGYTF.

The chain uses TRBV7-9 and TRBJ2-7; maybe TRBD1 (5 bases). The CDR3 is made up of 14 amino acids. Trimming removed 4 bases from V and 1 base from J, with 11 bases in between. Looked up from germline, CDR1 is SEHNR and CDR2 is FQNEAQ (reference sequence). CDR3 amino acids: CASSYTPGSYEQYF. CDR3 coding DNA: TGTGCCAGCAGCTATACTCCAGGGTCCTACGAGCAGTACTTC. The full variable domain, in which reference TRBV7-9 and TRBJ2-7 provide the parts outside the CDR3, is DTGVSQNPRHKITKRGQNVTFRCDPISEHNRLYWYRQTLGQGPEFLTYFQNEAQLEKSRLLSDRFSAERPKGSFSTLEIQRTEQGDSAMYLCASSYTPGSYEQYFGPGTRLTVT.

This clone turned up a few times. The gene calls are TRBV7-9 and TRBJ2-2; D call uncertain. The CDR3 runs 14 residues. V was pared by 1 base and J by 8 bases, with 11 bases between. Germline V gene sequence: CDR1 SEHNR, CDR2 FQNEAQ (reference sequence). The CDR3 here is CASSLEPVSGELFF. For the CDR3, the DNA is TGTGCCAGCAGCTTAGAGCCGGTGTCAGGGGAGCTGTTTTTT.

CDR3 sequence: CASSREARGSPLHF. The CDR3 DNA sequence: TGCGCCAGCAGCAGGGAGGCCCGGGGTTCACCCCTCCACTTT. This chain connects TRBV5-1 to TRBJ1-6; no clear D. V lost 4 bases to trimming and J lost 9 bases, with 14 bases between them. Germline assignment: CDR1 SGHRS and CDR2 YFSETQ. The CDR3 extends over 14 amino acids.

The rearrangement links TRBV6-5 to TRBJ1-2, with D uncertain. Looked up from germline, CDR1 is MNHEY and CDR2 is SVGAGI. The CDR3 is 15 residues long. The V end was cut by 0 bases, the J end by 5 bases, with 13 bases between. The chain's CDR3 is CASSYSGSAGYGYTF. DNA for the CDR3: TGTGCCAGCAGTTACTCGGGCAGTGCTGGATATGGCTACACCTTC.

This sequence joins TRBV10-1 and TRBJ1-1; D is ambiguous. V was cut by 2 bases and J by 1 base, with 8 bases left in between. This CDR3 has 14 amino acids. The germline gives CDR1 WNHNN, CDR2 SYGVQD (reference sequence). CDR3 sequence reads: CASSEHRKNTEAFF. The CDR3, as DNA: TGCGCCAGCAGTGAGCATAGAAAGAACACTGAAGCTTTCTTT.

The CDR3 reads CASSHPDRGLPLHF. The CDR3 DNA follows: TGTGCCAGCAGTCATCCAGACAGGGGGTTGCCCCTCCACTTT. The V gene is TRBV25-1, the J gene TRBJ1-6; 9 bases line up with TRBD1. This CDR3 is 14 amino acids long. Germline V gives CDR1 MGHDK, CDR2 SYGVNS. J was trimmed by 13 bases and V by 5 bases; bases with no gene match: 9.

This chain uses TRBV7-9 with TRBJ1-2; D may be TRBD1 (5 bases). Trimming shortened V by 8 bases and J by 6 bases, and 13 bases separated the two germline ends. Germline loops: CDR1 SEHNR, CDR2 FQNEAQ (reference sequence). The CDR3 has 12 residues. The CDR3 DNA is TGTGCCAGCTCCGTGGGGGGAGATGGCTACACCTTC. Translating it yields CASSVGGDGYTF.

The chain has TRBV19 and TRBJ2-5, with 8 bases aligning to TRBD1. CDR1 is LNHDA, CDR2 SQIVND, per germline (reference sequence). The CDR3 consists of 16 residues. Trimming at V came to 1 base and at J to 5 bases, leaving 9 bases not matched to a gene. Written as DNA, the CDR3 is TGTGCCAGTAGTATAGCTGCAGGGGGCAAGGGTGAGACCCAGTACTTC. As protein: CASSIAAGGKGETQYF.

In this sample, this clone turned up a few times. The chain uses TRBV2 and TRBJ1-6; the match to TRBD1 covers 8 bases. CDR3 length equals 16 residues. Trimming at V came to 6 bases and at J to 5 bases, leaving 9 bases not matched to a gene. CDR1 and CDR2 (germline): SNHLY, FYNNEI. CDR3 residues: CASRPGQGTNNSPLHF. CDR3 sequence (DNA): TGTGCCAGCAGACCAGGACAGGGTACGAATAATTCACCCCTCCACTTT.

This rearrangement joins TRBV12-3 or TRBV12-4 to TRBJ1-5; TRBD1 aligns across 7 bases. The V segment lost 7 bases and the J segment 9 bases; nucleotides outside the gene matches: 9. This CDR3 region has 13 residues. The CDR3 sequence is CASNQRRTGPQHF. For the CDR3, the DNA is TGTGCCAGCAATCAAAGAAGGACAGGGCCCCAGCATTTT.

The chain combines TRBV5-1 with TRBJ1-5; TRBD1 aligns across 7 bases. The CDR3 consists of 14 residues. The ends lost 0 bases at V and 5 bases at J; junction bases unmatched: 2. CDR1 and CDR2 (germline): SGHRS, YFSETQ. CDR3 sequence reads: CASSLDGTDQPQHF. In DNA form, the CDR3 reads TGCGCCAGCAGCTTGGACGGGACAGATCAGCCCCAGCATTTT. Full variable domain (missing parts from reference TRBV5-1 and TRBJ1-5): KAGVTQTPRYLIKTRGQQVTLSCSPISGHRSVSWYQQTPGQGLQFLFEYFSETQRNKGNFPGRFSGRQFSNSRSEMNVSTLELGDSALYLCASSLDGTDQPQHFGDGTRLSIL.

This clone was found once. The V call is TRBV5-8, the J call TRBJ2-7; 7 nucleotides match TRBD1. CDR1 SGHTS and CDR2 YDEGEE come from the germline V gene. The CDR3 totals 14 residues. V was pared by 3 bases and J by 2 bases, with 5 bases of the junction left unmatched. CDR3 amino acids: CASSSWGQTYEQYF. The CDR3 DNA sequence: TGTGCCAGCAGCTCTTGGGGACAGACCTACGAGCAGTACTTC.

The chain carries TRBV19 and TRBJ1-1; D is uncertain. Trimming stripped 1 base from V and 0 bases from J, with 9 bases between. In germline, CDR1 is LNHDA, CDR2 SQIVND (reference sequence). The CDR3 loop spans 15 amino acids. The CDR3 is CASSIGAGVNTEAFF. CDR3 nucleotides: TGTGCCAGTAGTATAGGCGCGGGCGTGAACACTGAAGCTTTCTTT.

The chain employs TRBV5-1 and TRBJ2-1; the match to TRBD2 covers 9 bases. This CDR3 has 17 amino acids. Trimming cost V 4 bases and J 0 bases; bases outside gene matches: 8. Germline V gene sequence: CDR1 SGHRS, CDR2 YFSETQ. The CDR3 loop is CASSRTSGGNSYNEQFF. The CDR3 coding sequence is TGCGCCAGCAGCCGTACCAGCGGGGGGAACTCCTACAATGAGCAGTTCTTC.

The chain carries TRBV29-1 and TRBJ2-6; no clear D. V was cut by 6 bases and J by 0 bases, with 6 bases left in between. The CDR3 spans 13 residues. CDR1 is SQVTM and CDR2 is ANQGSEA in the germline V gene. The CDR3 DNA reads TGCAGCGTCCAGAACTCTGGGGCCAACGTCCTGACTTTC. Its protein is CSVQNSGANVLTF.

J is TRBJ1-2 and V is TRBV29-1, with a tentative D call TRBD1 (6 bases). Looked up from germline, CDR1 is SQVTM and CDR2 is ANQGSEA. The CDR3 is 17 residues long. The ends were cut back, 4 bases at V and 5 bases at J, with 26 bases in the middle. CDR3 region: CSVGRYHTGSLGYGYTF. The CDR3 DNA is TGCAGCGTTGGCAGATACCATACAGGGAGTCTAGGGTATGGCTACACCTTC.

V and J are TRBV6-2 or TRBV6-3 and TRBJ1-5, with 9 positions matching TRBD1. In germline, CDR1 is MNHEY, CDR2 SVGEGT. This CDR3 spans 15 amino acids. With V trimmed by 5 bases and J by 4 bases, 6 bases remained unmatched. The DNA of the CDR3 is TGTGCCAGCAGTACTGGGACAGGGCGTAATCAGCCCCAGCATTTT. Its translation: CASSTGTGRNQPQHF.

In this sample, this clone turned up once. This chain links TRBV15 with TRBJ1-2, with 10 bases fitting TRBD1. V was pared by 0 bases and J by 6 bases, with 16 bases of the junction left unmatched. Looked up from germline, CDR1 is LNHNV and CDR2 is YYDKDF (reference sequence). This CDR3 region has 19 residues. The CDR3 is CATSRDLRGLLDRGNGYTF. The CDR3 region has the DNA TGTGCCACCAGCAGAGATCTCAGAGGGCTCTTGGACAGGGGGAATGGCTACACCTTC.

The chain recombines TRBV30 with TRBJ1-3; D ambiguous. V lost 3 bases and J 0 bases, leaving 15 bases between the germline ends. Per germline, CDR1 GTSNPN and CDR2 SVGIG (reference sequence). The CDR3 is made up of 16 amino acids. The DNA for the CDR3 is TGTGCCTGGAGCCCATCAACAGCGGCCTCTGGAAACACCATATATTTT. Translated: CAWSPSTAASGNTIYF.

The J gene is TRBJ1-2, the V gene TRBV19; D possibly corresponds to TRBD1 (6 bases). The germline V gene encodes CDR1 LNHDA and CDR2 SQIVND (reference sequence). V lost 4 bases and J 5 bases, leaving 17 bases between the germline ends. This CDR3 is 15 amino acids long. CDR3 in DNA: TGTGCCAGTAGTAATTGGGCAGACAGGACATATGGCTACACCTTC. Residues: CASSNWADRTYGYTF. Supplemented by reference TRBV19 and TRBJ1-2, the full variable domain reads DGGITQSPKYLFRKEGQNVTLSCEQNLNHDAMYWYRQDPGQGLRLIYYSQIVNDFQKGDIAEGYSVSREKKESFPLTVTSAQKNPTAFYLCASSNWADRTYGYTFGSGTRLTVV.

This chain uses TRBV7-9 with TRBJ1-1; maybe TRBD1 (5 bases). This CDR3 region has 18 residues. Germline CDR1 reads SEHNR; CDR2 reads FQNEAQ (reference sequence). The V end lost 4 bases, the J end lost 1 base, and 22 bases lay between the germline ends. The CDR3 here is CASSSGSEYQTENTEAFF. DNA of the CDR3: TGTGCCAGCAGCTCTGGGTCAGAATACCAGACAGAGAACACTGAAGCTTTCTTT.

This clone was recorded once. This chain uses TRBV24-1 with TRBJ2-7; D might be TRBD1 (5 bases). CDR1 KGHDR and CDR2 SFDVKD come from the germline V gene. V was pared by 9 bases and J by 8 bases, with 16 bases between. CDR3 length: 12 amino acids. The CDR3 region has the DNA TGTGCCACCGGATCGGGTCAGGGTAAGCAGTACTTC. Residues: CATGSGQGKQYF.

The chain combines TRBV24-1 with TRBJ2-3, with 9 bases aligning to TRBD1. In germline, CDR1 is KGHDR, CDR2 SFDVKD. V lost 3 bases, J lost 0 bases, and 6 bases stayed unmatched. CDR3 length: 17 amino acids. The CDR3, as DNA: TGTGCCACCAGTGATCCGACAGGGGGTTATAGCACAGATACGCAGTATTTT. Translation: CATSDPTGGYSTDTQYF.

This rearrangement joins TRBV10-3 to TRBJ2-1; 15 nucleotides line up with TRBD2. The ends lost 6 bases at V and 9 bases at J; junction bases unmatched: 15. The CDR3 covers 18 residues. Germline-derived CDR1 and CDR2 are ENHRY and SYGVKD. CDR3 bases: TGTGCCATCAGCGGGGGGAGAACCGGGACTAGCGGGAGGACTGAGCAGTTCTTC. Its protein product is CAISGGRTGTSGRTEQFF.

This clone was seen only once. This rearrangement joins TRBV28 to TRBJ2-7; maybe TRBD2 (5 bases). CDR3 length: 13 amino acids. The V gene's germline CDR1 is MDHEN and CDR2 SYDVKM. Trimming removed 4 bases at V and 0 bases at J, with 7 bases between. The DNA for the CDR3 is TGTGCCAGCAGTTCCGGGATCTCCTACGAGCAGTACTTC. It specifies CASSSGISYEQYF.